These 3 T cell receptor beta chains were sequenced from one sample in a study of T cell responses to AZD1222 COVID-19 vaccine. The table came from immunoSEQ multiplex PCR; TCRdb's copy has only in-frame clones and leaves some out. The sample comprises roughly 120,000 clones, roughly nine tenths of which are singletons, and under 3.5% rests with the top ten. This sample comprised peripheral blood, obtained on day 0 of AZD1222 vaccination. All receptors derive from an adult in good health.

This sequence joins TRBV2 and TRBJ2-7, with D tentatively TRBD1 (6 bases). This CDR3 is built from 12 residues. Germline V lookup: CDR1 SNHLY, CDR2 FYNNEI. The V gene lost 6 bases and the J gene lost 4 bases, with 10 bases spanning the gap. The CDR3 sequence: CASSFRGYEQYF. The CDR3 DNA reads TGTGCCAGCAGCTTCAGGGGTTACGAGCAGTACTTC.

This sequence joins TRBV7-6 and TRBJ2-1, with D perhaps assigned TRBD1 or TRBD2 (7 bases each). Trimming pared 4 bases from V and 8 bases from J, leaving 18 bases between. The CDR3 has 15 amino acids. The germline V gene has CDR1 SGHVS and CDR2 FNYEAQ. In DNA, the CDR3 is TGTGCCAGCAGCTCAGTCAGGGGGAGGGGCGATGAGCAGTTCTTC. Protein: CASSSVRGRGDEQFF.

The chain is built from TRBV27 and TRBJ1-5; no reliable D call. The V end lost 3 bases, the J end lost 4 bases, and 7 bases lay between the germline ends. The germline gives CDR1 MNHEY, CDR2 SMNVEV (reference sequence). The CDR3 loop spans 13 amino acids. The CDR3 spells CASSFHVNQPQHF. CDR3 coding DNA: TGTGCCAGCAGTTTTCACGTAAATCAGCCCCAGCATTTT.